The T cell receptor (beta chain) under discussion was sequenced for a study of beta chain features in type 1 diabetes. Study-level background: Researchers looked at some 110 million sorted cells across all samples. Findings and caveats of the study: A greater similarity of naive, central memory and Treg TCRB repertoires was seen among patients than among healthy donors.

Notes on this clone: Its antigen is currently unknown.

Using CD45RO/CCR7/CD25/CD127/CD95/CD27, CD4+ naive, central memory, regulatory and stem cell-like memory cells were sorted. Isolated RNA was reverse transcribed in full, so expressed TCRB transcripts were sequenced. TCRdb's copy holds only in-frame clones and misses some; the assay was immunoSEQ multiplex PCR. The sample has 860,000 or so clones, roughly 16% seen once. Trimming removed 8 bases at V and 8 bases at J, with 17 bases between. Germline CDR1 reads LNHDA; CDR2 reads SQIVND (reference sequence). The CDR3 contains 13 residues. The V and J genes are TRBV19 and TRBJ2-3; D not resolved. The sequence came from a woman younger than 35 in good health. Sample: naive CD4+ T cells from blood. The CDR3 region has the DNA TGTGCCAGTGGGCTCCAAGAGGCAGCTACGCAGTATTTT. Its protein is CASGLQEAATQYF. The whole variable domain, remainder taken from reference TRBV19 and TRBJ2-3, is DGGITQSPKYLFRKEGQNVTLSCEQNLNHDAMYWYRQDPGQGLRLIYYSQIVNDFQKGDIAEGYSVSREKKESFPLTVTSAQKNPTAFYLCASGLQEAATQYFGPGTRLTVL.